Below are 20 T cell receptor beta chains sequenced from a single sample in a study of T cell responses to AZD1222 COVID-19 vaccine. TCRdb's copy holds only in-frame clones and misses some; the assay was immunoSEQ multiplex PCR. The sample holds 150,000 to 200,000 clones, roughly 93% seen once. Sequenced material: peripheral blood, taken on day 0 of AZD1222 vaccination. The receptors here all came from an adult in good health.

This chain connects TRBV5-6 to TRBJ2-1; 9 nucleotides line up with TRBD1. The J segment lost 9 bases and the V segment lost 3 bases, leaving 4 bases of the junction unmatched. CDR1 SGHDT and CDR2 YYEEEE come from the germline V gene. There are 13 residues in the CDR3. CDR3 sequence reads: CASSWGTGSEQFF. CDR3 sequence (DNA): TGTGCCAGCAGCTGGGGGACAGGGTCTGAGCAGTTCTTC.

V is TRBV30 and J is TRBJ2-1; the match to TRBD2 covers 10 bases. CDR1 and CDR2 from the germline V gene are GTSNPN and SVGIG (reference sequence). The CDR3 runs to 20 residues. V was clipped by 0 bases and J by 0 bases; unmatched bases: 14. CDR3 in amino acids: CAWSVLRRTSGKYSYNEQFF. The CDR3 nucleotides read TGTGCCTGGAGTGTACTAAGGAGGACTAGCGGAAAATACTCCTACAATGAGCAGTTCTTC. Combining the CDR3 with reference TRBV30 and TRBJ2-1 gives the whole variable domain SQTIHQWPATLVQPVGSPLSLECTVEGTSNPNLYWYRQAAGRGLQLLFYSVGIGQISSEVPQNLSASRPQDRQFILSSKKLLLSDSGFYLCAWSVLRRTSGKYSYNEQFFGPGTRLTVL.

The chain recombines TRBV7-3 with TRBJ2-1; D gene ambiguous. The CDR3 has 14 amino acids. Deletions cut 5 bases from V and 6 bases from J, with 14 bases between. In germline, CDR1 is SGHTA, CDR2 FQGTGA. The CDR3 nucleotides read TGTGCCAGCAGCCCCCGCGGAGTGGGCAATGAGCAGTTCTTC. It specifies CASSPRGVGNEQFF. The full variable domain, completed using reference TRBV7-3 and TRBJ2-1, is GAGVSQTPSNKVTEKGKYVELRCDPISGHTALYWYRQSLGQGPEFLIYFQGTGAADDSGLPNDRFFAVRPEGSVSTLKIQRTERGDSAVYLCASSPRGVGNEQFFGPGTRLTVL.

For this clone: The same CDR3 is also encoded by other DNA sequences in this sample. The V gene is TRBV9, the J gene TRBJ2-1, with D unresolved. The length of the CDR3 is 12 residues. Trimming cost V 0 bases and J 3 bases, with 1 base left between them. Germline values: CDR1 SGDLS, CDR2 YYNGEE. CDR3 region: CASSVGYNEQFF. In DNA form, the CDR3 reads TGTGCCAGCAGCGTAGGCTACAATGAGCAGTTCTTC.

This chain uses TRBV29-1 with TRBJ2-3; D might be TRBD1 (6 bases). V dropped 7 bases and J dropped 2 bases, with 16 bases sitting between them. The CDR3 runs 14 residues. Germline V gene data show CDR1 as SQVTM and CDR2 as ANQGSEA. The CDR3, as DNA: TGCAGCGCCCATGGCAGGGGCAACACAGATACGCAGTATTTT. Protein product: CSAHGRGNTDTQYF.

The J gene is TRBJ1-5, the V gene TRBV19; D remains ambiguous. The germline gives CDR1 LNHDA, CDR2 SQIVND (reference sequence). V lost 1 base and J 2 bases, leaving 9 bases between the germline ends. This CDR3 region has 15 residues. In nucleotides, the CDR3 is TGTGCCAGTAGTATAGGGGTCCGGGGCAATCAGCCCCAGCATTTT. Protein: CASSIGVRGNQPQHF.

The V call is TRBV7-2, the J call TRBJ1-1; TRBD1 is a possible D gene (5 bases). Trimming took 8 bases from V and 1 from J, leaving 11 bases between them. Germline loops: CDR1 SGHTA, CDR2 FQGNSA. There are 13 residues in the CDR3. The CDR3 spells CASSWGRNTEAFF. The CDR3 DNA sequence: TGTGCCAGCTCATGGGGCAGGAACACTGAAGCTTTCTTT.

In its sample, this clone was seen once. J is TRBJ1-1 and V is TRBV7-2, with TRBD1 matching over 8 bases. V lost 4 bases and J lost 2; bases outside the gene matches: 3. The germline gives CDR1 SGHTA, CDR2 FQGNSA. The CDR3 sequence is 14 residues long. The DNA for the CDR3 is TGTGCCAGCAGCTCGCAGGGGGCTAACACTGAAGCTTTCTTT. Translating gives CASSSQGANTEAFF.

The J gene is TRBJ1-4, the V gene TRBV28; TRBD1 is a possible D gene (6 bases). This CDR3 region has 14 residues. V gave up 6 bases and J gave up 7 bases, with 15 bases separating them. The germline CDR1 and CDR2 sequences are MDHEN and SYDVKM. The DNA for the CDR3 is TGTGCCAGCAGCCCCCGGGGGGCGGGTGAAAAACTGTTTTTT. Protein product: CASSPRGAGEKLFF.

The rearrangement joins TRBV7-9 to TRBJ1-1, with D possibly being TRBD1 (5 bases). From germline, CDR1 is SEHNR and CDR2 FQNEAQ (reference sequence). This CDR3 is built from 18 residues. Trimming left V 7 bases short and J 0 bases short, with 24 bases between. In DNA, the CDR3 is TGTGCCAGCATCCATCAGACCTTGACAGTATCCATGAACACTGAAGCTTTCTTT. It translates to CASIHQTLTVSMNTEAFF.

The V gene is TRBV19, the J gene TRBJ2-1, with D uncertain. Germline V gives CDR1 LNHDA, CDR2 SQIVND (reference sequence). V was clipped by 8 bases and J by 5 bases, with 16 bases between them. The CDR3 totals 14 residues. CDR3 nucleotide sequence: TGTGCCAGTGGTGGGGTCCTTCTAAACAATGAGCAGTTCTTC. It specifies CASGGVLLNNEQFF.

The chain joins TRBV6-4 to TRBJ1-2, with D possibly being TRBD1 (6 bases). Germline lookup yields CDR1 MRHNA and CDR2 SNTAGT. The V end was cut by 7 bases, the J end by 4 bases, with 19 bases between. The CDR3 runs 15 residues. In nucleotides, the CDR3 is TGTGCCAGCACCCACGTTCCACGGACAGTCTATGGCTACACCTTC. Its translation: CASTHVPRTVYGYTF.

The chain combines TRBV7-6 with TRBJ1-4; TRBD1 agrees at 9 bases. The CDR3 totals 14 residues. The V and J ends lost 5 bases and 5 bases, in that order; junction bases with no gene match: 3. CDR1 SGHVS and CDR2 FNYEAQ come from the germline V gene. CDR3 loop: CASSLGQGNEKLFF. Here the CDR3 DNA reads TGTGCCAGCAGCCTGGGACAGGGAAATGAAAAACTGTTTTTT.

This chain joins TRBV23-1 and TRBJ1-5; D gene ambiguous. TRBV23-1 is recorded as an ORF, its role being uncertain. This CDR3 comprises 18 residues. The ends were cut back, 1 base at V and 0 bases at J, with 16 bases in the middle. CDR3 bases: TGCGCCAGCAGTCAATGGTCTTGGCAGATCTATAGCAATCAGCCCCAGCATTTT. Its translation: CASSQWSWQIYSNQPQHF.

V is TRBV19 and J is TRBJ1-2; no firm D call. From germline, CDR1 is LNHDA and CDR2 SQIVND (reference sequence). The CDR3 runs 14 residues. V lost 0 bases and J lost 0, with 5 bases in between. The CDR3 nucleotides are TGTGCCAGTAGTATAGAAACAGCTAACTATGGCTACACCTTC. Protein product: CASSIETANYGYTF.

The rearrangement links TRBV19 to TRBJ2-7, with 10 positions matching TRBD1. The V gene end was trimmed by 5 bases and the J gene end by 6 bases; junction bases not matched to a gene: 4. This CDR3 is built from 13 residues. Germline lookup yields CDR1 LNHDA and CDR2 SQIVND (reference sequence). CDR3 sequence reads: CASSPDRGREQYF. The DNA for the CDR3 is TGTGCCAGTAGTCCAGACAGGGGGCGCGAGCAGTACTTC.

CDR3 sequence (DNA): TGTGCCAGCAGCGTAGAACCGGATTCATATAATTCACCCCTCCACTTT. This codes for CASSVEPDSYNSPLHF. The V and J genes are TRBV9 and TRBJ1-6; D gene ambiguous. CDR3 length: 16 amino acids. With 0 bases removed from V and 4 bases from J, the gap between germline ends came to 11 bases. Germline CDR1 and CDR2: SGDLS and YYNGEE.

This clone occurred a few times. V is TRBV3-1 (or the pseudogene TRBV3-2) and J is TRBJ2-1; TRBD1 or TRBD2 may be the D gene (6 bases each). V lost 1 base and J lost 8, with 18 bases in between. The CDR3 covers 16 residues. Germline CDR1 is LGHDT and CDR2 is YNNKEL (reference sequence). The DNA of the CDR3 is TGTGCCAGCAGCCAAGCGGGGGCCGCTCGCAGGGATGAGCAGTTCTTC. Translation gives CASSQAGAARRDEQFF.

V gene TRBV6-1 combines with J gene TRBJ1-5; the match to TRBD1 covers 7 bases. The germline V gene has CDR1 MNHNS and CDR2 SASEGT. The CDR3 spans 16 residues. V was clipped by 4 bases and J by 4 bases; unmatched bases: 10. The CDR3 coding sequence is TGTGCCAGCAGTGGGCCCAGGACAGGTCATAATCAGCCCCAGCATTTT. Protein: CASSGPRTGHNQPQHF.

The chain has TRBV28 and TRBJ1-5; D gene uncertain. The CDR3 consists of 17 residues. Germline lookup yields CDR1 MDHEN and CDR2 SYDVKM. Trimming left V 6 bases short and J 1 base short, with 19 bases between. CDR3 bases: TGTGCCAGCAGCTTCCCCGACCGCCACTGGAGCAATCAGCCCCAGCATTTT. Translated, it gives CASSFPDRHWSNQPQHF.